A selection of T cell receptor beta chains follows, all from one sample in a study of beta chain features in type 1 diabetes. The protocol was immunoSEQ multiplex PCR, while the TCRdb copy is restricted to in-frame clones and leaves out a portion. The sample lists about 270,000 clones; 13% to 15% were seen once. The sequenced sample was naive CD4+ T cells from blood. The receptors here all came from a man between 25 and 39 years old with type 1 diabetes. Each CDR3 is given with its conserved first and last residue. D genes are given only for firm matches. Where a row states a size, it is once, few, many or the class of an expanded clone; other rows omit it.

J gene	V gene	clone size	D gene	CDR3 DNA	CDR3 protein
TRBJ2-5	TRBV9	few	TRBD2	TGTGCCAGCAGCGCAGCGACTAGCGGGAGAATGGAGACCCAGTACTTC	CASSAATSGRMETQYF
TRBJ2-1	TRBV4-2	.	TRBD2	TGTGCCAGCAGTCAAAACCTGGCGGGAGGGTATAACAATGAGCAGTTCTTC	CASSQNLAGGYNNEQFF
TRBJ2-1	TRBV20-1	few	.	TGCAGTGCCCGGAGGGATACGGAGCAGTTCTTC	CSARRDTEQFF
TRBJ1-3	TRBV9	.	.	TGTGCCAGCAGCGTAGGCCCGGCTGGAAACACCATATATTTT	CASSVGPAGNTIYF
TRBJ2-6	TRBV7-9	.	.	TGTGCCAGCAGCTCCTCAGGATTCTCTGGGGCCAACGTCCTGACTTTC	CASSSSGFSGANVLTF
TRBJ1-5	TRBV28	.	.	TGTGCCAGCAGTTCGGGACAAGGCAATCAGCCCCAGCATTTT	CASSSGQGNQPQHF
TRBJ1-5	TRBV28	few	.	TGTGCCAGCAGCCCCAGGCTGGGGACTATCAATCAGCCCCAGCATTTT	CASSPRLGTINQPQHF
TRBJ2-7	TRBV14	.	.	TGTGCCAGCAGCCGAACAACGGGGTACGAGCAGTACTTC	CASSRTTGYEQYF
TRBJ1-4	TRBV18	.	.	TGTGCCAGCTCACCGAGAGTGGCGGAGGAAAAACTGTTTTTT	CASSPRVAEEKLFF
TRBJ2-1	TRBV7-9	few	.	TGTGCCAGCAGCCCTAGGGGTGAGCAGTTCTTC	CASSPRGEQFF
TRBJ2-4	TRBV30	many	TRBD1	TGTGCCTGGAGCCGGACAGGGCTAGCCAAAAACATTCAGTACTTC	CAWSRTGLAKNIQYF
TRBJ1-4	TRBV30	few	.	TGTGCCTGGAGTGGGGGAGCAACTAATGAAAAACTGTTTTTT	CAWSGGATNEKLFF
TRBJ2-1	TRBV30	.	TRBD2	TGTGCCTGGAGCCCGGGAGGCTCCTACAATGAGCAGTTCTTC	CAWSPGGSYNEQFF
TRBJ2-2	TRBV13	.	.	TGTGCCAGCAGCTTACAGGGTCCCGGGGAGCTGTTTTTT	CASSLQGPGELFF
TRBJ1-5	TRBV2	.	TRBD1	TGTGCCAGCAGAGGACAGGGGGGACGTAGCAATCAGCCCCAGCATTTT	CASRGQGGRSNQPQHF
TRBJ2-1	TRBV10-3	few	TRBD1	TGTGCCATCAGTGGACAGGGGGCGATGACCAACAATGAGCAGTTCTTC	CAISGQGAMTNNEQFF
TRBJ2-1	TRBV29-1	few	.	TGCAGCGTTGGCCCCGGGGGTAGCGGACCCAATGAGCAGTTCTTC	CSVGPGGSGPNEQFF
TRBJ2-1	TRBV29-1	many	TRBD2	TGCAGCGTTGGGGGGCTAGCGGGGCTTGAGCAGTTCTTC	CSVGGLAGLEQFF
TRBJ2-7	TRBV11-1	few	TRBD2	TGTGCCAGCAGCCTCCGGGACTACTACGAGCAGTACTTC	CASSLRDYYEQYF
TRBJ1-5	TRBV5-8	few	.	TGTGCCAGCAGCGTACAGGGCGACAATCAGCCCCAGCATTTT	CASSVQGDNQPQHF
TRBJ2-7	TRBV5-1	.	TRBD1	TGCGCCAGCAGCATCGGACAGGGTCAACTCTCGGACTTC	CASSIGQGQLSDF
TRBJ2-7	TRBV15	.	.	TGTGCCACCAGCAGAGGCACGAACACGATATACGAGCAGTACTTC	CATSRGTNTIYEQYF
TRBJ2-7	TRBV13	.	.	TGTGCCAGCAGCTTAGGTCGCCGACAGGCAAAAGCCTACGAGCAGTACTTC	CASSLGRRQAKAYEQYF
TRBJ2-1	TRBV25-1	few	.	TGTGCCAGCAGTGACAACCCCCCGGTCGGTGAGCAGTTCTTC	CASSDNPPVGEQFF
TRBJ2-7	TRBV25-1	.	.	TGTGCCAGCAGTGCCCCCCTGCAGTACTTC	CASSAPLQYF
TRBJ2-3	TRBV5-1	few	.	TGCGCCAGCAGCTTGGATGGCGGAGGTACAGATACGCAGTATTTT	CASSLDGGGTDTQYF
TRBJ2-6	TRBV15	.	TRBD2	TGTGCCACCAGCAAGTCGGGGGGATCTGGGGCCAACGTCCTGACTTTC	CATSKSGGSGANVLTF
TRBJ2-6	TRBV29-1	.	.	TGCAGCGTTGAAGGGGGGCAGGGGAGGGGACGGGCTGGGGCCAACGTCCTGACTTTC	CSVEGGQGRGRAGANVLTF
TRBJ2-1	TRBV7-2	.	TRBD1	TGTGCCAGCAGTGACAGGGTGAGGGGCAATGAGCAGTTCTTC	CASSDRVRGNEQFF
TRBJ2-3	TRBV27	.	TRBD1	TGTGCCAGCAGCTCCGGGACAGGGGGCCCGGATACGCAGTATTTT	CASSSGTGGPDTQYF
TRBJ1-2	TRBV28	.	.	TGTGCCAGCAGTTCTTCAGGGGCTGGCTACACCTTC	CASSSSGAGYTF
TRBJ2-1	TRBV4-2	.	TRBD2	TGTGCCAGCAGCCAGGCTGGGACTAGCGGGAGTAATGAGCAGTTCTTC	CASSQAGTSGSNEQFF
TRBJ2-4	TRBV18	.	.	TGTGCCAGCTCCTGGAATTCCGCAACAGTCAAAAACATTCAGTACTTC	CASSWNSATVKNIQYF
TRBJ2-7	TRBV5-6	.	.	TGTGCCAGCAGCCCATCCTGGACAGTCTCCTACGAGCAGTACTTC	CASSPSWTVSYEQYF
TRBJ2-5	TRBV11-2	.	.	TGTGCCAGCAGCCAGCAGGGGCGAGAGACCCAGTACTTC	CASSQQGRETQYF
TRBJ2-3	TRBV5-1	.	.	TGCGCCAGCAGCTTGGGAGCTTCGACAGATACGCAGTATTTT	CASSLGASTDTQYF
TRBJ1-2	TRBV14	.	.	TGTGCCAGCAGCCAAGGACTCGACTATGGCTACACCTTC	CASSQGLDYGYTF
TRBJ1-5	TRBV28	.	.	TGTGCCAGCAGCTCCTTTCAGCCCCAGCATTTT	CASSSFQPQHF
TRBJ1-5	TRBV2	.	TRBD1	TGTGCCAGCAGTAGGGGACAGGTGGGAAGTCAGCCCCAGCATTTT	CASSRGQVGSQPQHF
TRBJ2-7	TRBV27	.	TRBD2	TGTGCCAGCAGGCCGGGACTAGCTGCGGAGCAGTACTTC	CASRPGLAAEQYF
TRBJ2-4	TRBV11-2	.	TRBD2	TGTGCCAGCAGCCCTCCCCAGGCGGGGGACATTCAGTACTTC	CASSPPQAGDIQYF
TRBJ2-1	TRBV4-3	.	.	TGCGCCAGCAGCCAGGACTCGTTCGAGAATGAGCAGTTCTTC	CASSQDSFENEQFF
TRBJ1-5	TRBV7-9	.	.	TGTGCCAGCAGCTTAGGGGGGACAATGGGCAATCAGCCCCAGCATTTT	CASSLGGTMGNQPQHF
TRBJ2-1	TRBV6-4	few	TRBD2	TGTGCCAGCGGGACTAGTTACAATGAGCAGTTCTTC	CASGTSYNEQFF
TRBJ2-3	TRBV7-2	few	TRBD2	TGTGCCAGCAGCATCCGCGGAGCGGGAGGGTCAGATACGCAGTATTTT	CASSIRGAGGSDTQYF
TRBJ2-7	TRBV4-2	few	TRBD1	TGTGCCAGCAGCCAGGGGGGGGGACAGGGGGCGCGAGAGCAGTACTTC	CASSQGGGQGAREQYF